This TCR beta chain was recorded in a study of cytomegalovirus exposure and HLA in healthy donors. A few counts support this clone. Its antigen is still unknown. V was clipped by 8 bases and J by 9 bases; unmatched bases: 8. Germline-derived CDR1 and CDR2 are SNHLY and FYNNEI. The CDR3 extends over 13 amino acids. Use of 60 Vbeta and 13 Jbeta primers characterized the PCR. Using immunoSEQ multiplex PCR, the repertoire was profiled, and TCRdb retains in-frame clones only, with some absent. In the table there are under 120,000 clones, around three quarters of which are singletons. Study outcomes and limitations: Further analysis, carried out later, found HLA-associated TCR beta chains more clonally expanded than equally common other chains.

The source of this sequence is a female donor in good health and CMV-seropositive. The genes are TRBV2 and TRBJ2-1; TRBD2 aligns across 9 bases. Material for sequencing was PBMCs. In DNA form, the CDR3 reads TGTGCCAGCGGTAATAGCGGGGGCGGTGAGCAGTTCTTC. Residues: CASGNSGGGEQFF. Looking up the rest from reference TRBV2 and TRBJ2-1 gives the full variable domain: EPEVTQTPSHQVTQMGQEVILRCVPISNHLYFYWYRQILGQKVEFLVSFYNNEISEKSEIFDDQFSVERPDGSNFTLKIRSTKLEDSAMYFCASGNSGGGEQFFGPGTRLTVL.